This TCR beta chain was profiled in a study of T cells in Graves' hyperthyroidism and ophthalmopathy. The study's findings and limits: A model using 13 V-J features told ophthalmopathy apart from stable hyperthyroidism.

This clonotype was recorded a few times. What it recognizes is unknown. TCR beta CDR3 region amplification was performed from RNA transcripts. In the first-round RT-PCR of the TCR CDR3, the HTBI primer set was used. MiXCR, applied by TCRdb to the multiplex PCR reads, yields one record per CDR3 protein. The sample consists of over 500,000 distinct CDR3 sequences, 35% to 50% of them appearing once. Material: peripheral blood or thyroid tissue (not recorded which). The clonotype comes from an adult woman with Graves' disease, either hyperthyroidism or ophthalmopathy (not recorded which).

The CDR3 loop is CASSARGFSNQPQHF. The CDR3 DNA reads TGTGCCAGCAGTGCCAGGGGATTTAGCAATCAGCCCCAGCATTTT. V is TRBV7-6 and J is TRBJ1-5; D is possibly TRBD1 (6 bases). Germline V lookup: CDR1 SGHVS, CDR2 FNYEAQ. CDR3 length equals 15 residues. Deletions cut 6 bases from V and 0 bases from J, with 12 bases between.